This entry lists 25 T cell receptor beta chains sequenced from one sample in a study of identical twins. TCRdb passed the 5' RACE reads through MiXCR, listing each CDR3 protein once. The sample lists 1.5 million or so distinct CDR3 sequences; under 35% were seen once. Sequencing input: cord blood. The receptors derive from a newborn girl in good health.

This clonotype occurred a few times. This rearrangement joins TRBV2 to TRBJ1-1; D is unresolved. This CDR3 is 14 amino acids long. Germline lookup yields CDR1 SNHLY and CDR2 FYNNEI. The V end was cut by 2 bases, the J end by 0 bases, with 7 bases between. The CDR3 nucleotides read TGTGCCAGCAGTGAATATCTGGTGAACACTGAAGCTTTCTTT. It is translated as CASSEYLVNTEAFF.

V is TRBV29-1 and J is TRBJ2-1, with 8 bases aligning to TRBD2. V gave up 1 base and J gave up 0 bases; unmatched junction bases: 5. The germline CDR1 and CDR2 sequences are SQVTM and ANQGSEA. There are 16 residues in the CDR3. DNA for the CDR3: TGCAGCGTTGAAGGGTCGGGGACTAGCTCCTACAATGAGCAGTTCTTC. It encodes CSVEGSGTSSYNEQFF.

V is TRBV18 and J is TRBJ1-1, with D perhaps TRBD1 (5 bases). Trimming took 6 bases from V and 7 from J, leaving 15 bases between them. The germline gives CDR1 KGHSH, CDR2 LQKENI. This CDR3 has 13 amino acids. CDR3 residues: CASSPGTEFEAFF. The CDR3 nucleotides read TGTGCCAGCTCTCCCGGGACTGAGTTTGAAGCTTTCTTT.

The table lists this clonotype with a few counts. For the CDR3, the DNA is TGTGCCATCAGCCGACCGAATAGGGACAATGAGCAGTACTTC. Residues: CAISRPNRDNEQYF. The genes are TRBV10-3 and TRBJ2-1, with D perhaps matching TRBD1 (6 bases). The J call may be mistaken, given a closer DNA end match to TRBJ2-7. CDR1 and CDR2 from the germline V gene are ENHRY and SYGVKD. CDR3 length: 14 amino acids.

This clonotype has a handful of counts. This chain links TRBV25-1 with TRBJ1-6; D gene ambiguous. Trimming removed 1 base from V and 10 bases from J, with 8 bases in between. CDR1 MGHDK and CDR2 SYGVNS come from the germline V gene. This CDR3 comprises 13 residues. CDR3 region: CASSESLGSPLHF. CDR3 sequence (DNA): TGTGCCAGCAGTGAATCCCTCGGGTCACCCCTCCACTTT.

V is TRBV6-5 and J is TRBJ2-1; TRBD2 agrees at 9 bases. Germline loops: CDR1 MNHEY, CDR2 SVGAGI. The CDR3 runs to 14 residues. V shed 6 bases, J shed 8 bases, and the junction held 8 bases outside the gene matches. CDR3 region: CASRPGLARDEQFF. The CDR3 nucleotides read TGTGCCAGCAGGCCGGGACTAGCCCGGGATGAGCAGTTCTTC.

The sample holds a few counts of this clonotype. This rearrangement joins TRBV18 to TRBJ2-6; TRBD1 might be the D (5 bases). This CDR3 spans 14 amino acids. V lost 5 bases and J lost 2, with 7 bases in between. Germline values: CDR1 KGHSH, CDR2 LQKENI. The CDR3 reads CASSSGTGANVLTF. The CDR3 DNA sequence: TGTGCCAGCTCATCAGGGACTGGGGCCAACGTCCTGACTTTC. The full variable domain, its missing parts supplied by reference TRBV18 and TRBJ2-6, is NAGVMQNPRHLVRRRGQEARLRCSPMKGHSHVYWYRQLPEEGLKFMVYLQKENIIDESGMPKERFSAEFPKEGPSILRIQQVVRGDSAAYFCASSSGTGANVLTFGAGSRLTVL.

This clonotype was detected only a few times. This rearrangement joins TRBV6-1 to TRBJ1-4, with D unclear. Germline V gene data show CDR1 as MNHNS and CDR2 as SASEGT. CDR3 length equals 13 residues. Trimming pared 2 bases from V and 7 bases from J, leaving 8 bases between. The chain's CDR3 is CASSEYSGEKLFF. CDR3 coding DNA: TGTGCCAGCAGTGAATATTCCGGTGAAAAACTGTTTTTT.

The chain recombines TRBV15 with TRBJ1-1; possibly TRBD1 for D (6 bases). Trimming took off 7 bases at V and 2 bases at J, with 17 bases between the two ends. In germline, CDR1 is LNHNV, CDR2 YYDKDF (reference sequence). The CDR3 is made up of 15 amino acids. The CDR3 sequence is CATIPGGADNTEAFF. DNA for the CDR3: TGTGCCACCATCCCGGGGGGGGCGGATAACACTGAAGCTTTCTTT.

In its sample, this clonotype was seen a few times. V and J are TRBV5-6 and TRBJ2-1; the D call may be TRBD1 or TRBD2 (5 bases each). The CDR3 runs 15 residues. V lost 0 bases, J lost 7 bases, and 14 bases lay in between. Germline CDR1 and CDR2: SGHDT and YYEEEE. CDR3 region: CASSLGPGRGNEQFF. The CDR3 region has the DNA TGTGCCAGCAGCTTGGGGCCAGGGAGAGGGAATGAGCAGTTCTTC. The full variable domain, rest sourced from reference TRBV5-6 and TRBJ2-1, is DAGVTQSPTHLIKTRGQQVTLRCSPKSGHDTVSWYQQALGQGPQFIFQYYEEEERQRGNFPDRFSGHQFPNYSSELNVNALLLGDSALYLCASSLGPGRGNEQFFGPGTRLTVL.

The rearrangement joins TRBV27 to TRBJ2-7; 7 nucleotides line up with TRBD2. This CDR3 comprises 18 residues. Per germline, CDR1 MNHEY and CDR2 SMNVEV (reference sequence). V dropped 1 base and J dropped 7; count of bases not matched to a gene: 19. CDR3 region: CASSLWGGGPYPDNEQYF. Written as DNA, the CDR3 is TGTGCCAGCAGTTTATGGGGGGGAGGCCCTTACCCGGACAATGAGCAGTACTTC.

The chain recombines TRBV6-6 with TRBJ1-5; weak D call: TRBD1 (5 bases). The germline V gene encodes CDR1 MNHNY and CDR2 SVGAGI (reference sequence). Deletions cut 8 bases from V and 3 bases from J, with 11 bases between. The CDR3 covers 13 residues. In DNA form, the CDR3 reads TGTGCCAGCGCAGGGTTCAACAATCAGCCCCAGCATTTT. Translated: CASAGFNNQPQHF.

In this sample, this clonotype turned up a few times. The rearrangement joins TRBV6-1 to TRBJ2-7; 10 positions match TRBD1. The CDR3 extends over 16 amino acids. After removal of 4 bases from V and 4 bases from J, the junction contained 10 bases not matched to a gene. CDR1 is MNHNS and CDR2 is SASEGT in the germline V gene. For the CDR3, the DNA is TGTGCCAGCAGTGGATCCGGGACAGGGGAGCTTTACGAGCAGTACTTC. This encodes CASSGSGTGELYEQYF.

This chain joins TRBV20-1 and TRBJ1-5; D ambiguous. Germline V gene data show CDR1 as DFQATT and CDR2 as SNEGSKA (reference sequence). V was trimmed by 1 base and J by 3 bases, leaving 16 bases between them. This CDR3 has 16 residues. The CDR3 DNA sequence: TGCAGTGCTAGAGGTCGGCGGGCACCCAACAATCAGCCCCAGCATTTT. Translated: CSARGRRAPNNQPQHF.

The chain couples TRBV10-3 to TRBJ2-1, with TRBD2 matching 12 bases. Trimming removed 4 bases from V and 2 bases from J; junction bases left unmatched: 6. The CDR3 covers 17 residues. Germline values: CDR1 ENHRY, CDR2 SYGVKD. The chain's CDR3 is CAISGLAGGSTYNEQFF. CDR3 DNA: TGTGCCATCAGTGGGCTAGCGGGAGGGTCTACCTACAATGAGCAGTTCTTC.

The CDR3: CASSIELAGGLETQYF. The CDR3 DNA sequence: TGTGCCAGTAGTATAGAGTTGGCGGGGGGCCTAGAGACCCAGTACTTC. J is TRBJ2-7 and V is TRBV19; 8 bases fit TRBD2. The DNA end is more similar to TRBJ2-5, so the J call may be wrong. The V gene's germline CDR1 is LNHDA and CDR2 SQIVND (reference sequence). The CDR3 runs to 16 residues.

This chain connects TRBV6-1 to TRBJ2-7; 9 positions agree with TRBD2. V lost 5 bases and J lost 0; bases outside the gene matches: 5. The CDR3 is made up of 15 amino acids. CDR1 MNHNS and CDR2 SASEGT come from the germline V gene. The CDR3 nucleotides read TGTGCCAGCAGTATAGCGGGGGCCACCTCCTACGAGCAGTACTTC. It encodes CASSIAGATSYEQYF.

This clonotype was observed a few times. The chain combines TRBV29-1 with TRBJ1-4; 8 positions match TRBD1. This CDR3 has 15 amino acids. Germline CDR1 and CDR2: SQVTM and ANQGSEA. Trimming removed 7 bases from V and 6 bases from J; junction bases left unmatched: 13. This CDR3 is CSARGDRGRDEKLFF. In nucleotides, the CDR3 is TGCAGCGCCCGGGGCGACAGGGGCAGGGATGAAAAACTGTTTTTT.

This clonotype has only a few counts. The chain employs TRBV9 and TRBJ2-5; 9 bases align to TRBD2. The CDR3 covers 17 residues. The J segment lost 7 bases and the V segment lost 0 bases, leaving 13 bases of the junction unmatched. The germline V gene encodes CDR1 SGDLS and CDR2 YYNGEE. For the CDR3, the DNA is TGTGCCAGCAGCGTAGCTGGGGCTAGCGGGGACATAGGGACCCAGTACTTC. It specifies CASSVAGASGDIGTQYF. Supplemented by reference TRBV9 and TRBJ2-5, the full variable domain reads DSGVTQTPKHLITATGQRVTLRCSPRSGDLSVYWYQQSLDQGLQFLIQYYNGEERAKGNILERFSAQQFPDLHSELNLSSLELGDSALYFCASSVAGASGDIGTQYFGPGTRLLVL.

The chain combines TRBV20-1 with TRBJ2-1; 9 positions agree with TRBD2. The CDR3 spans 15 residues. The J segment lost 3 bases and the V segment lost 0 bases, leaving 3 bases of the junction unmatched. Looked up from germline, CDR1 is DFQATT and CDR2 is SNEGSKA (reference sequence). DNA of the CDR3: TGCAGTGCTAGAGATAGGCGGGGGGGCTACAATGAGCAGTTCTTC. This translates into CSARDRRGGYNEQFF.

Only a few counts were recorded for this clonotype. The chain recombines TRBV5-1 with TRBJ2-3, with 15 bases identical to TRBD2. J gave up 0 bases and V 6 bases, and 2 bases lay outside the gene matches. Germline V gene data show CDR1 as SGHRS and CDR2 as YFSETQ. The CDR3 consists of 16 residues. CDR3 nucleotide sequence: TGCGCCAGCAAGGGACTAGCGGGAGGAAGCACAGATACGCAGTATTTT. Protein product: CASKGLAGGSTDTQYF. The entire variable domain, with the rest obtained from reference TRBV5-1 and TRBJ2-3, is as follows: KAGVTQTPRYLIKTRGQQVTLSCSPISGHRSVSWYQQTPGQGLQFLFEYFSETQRNKGNFPGRFSGRQFSNSRSEMNVSTLELGDSALYLCASKGLAGGSTDTQYFGPGTRLTVL.

This clonotype was observed a handful of times. CDR3 sequence reads: CASRTALAKNIQYF. CDR3 nucleotides: TGTGCCAGTAGGACAGCTCTAGCCAAAAACATTCAGTACTTC. The chain links TRBV28 to TRBJ2-4; D might be TRBD1 (6 bases). In germline, CDR1 is MDHEN, CDR2 SYDVKM. V was clipped by 9 bases and J by 0 bases, with 12 bases between them. The CDR3 covers 14 residues.

The chain combines TRBV5-6 with TRBJ2-1; 8 bases line up with TRBD1. Germline loops: CDR1 SGHDT, CDR2 YYEEEE. This CDR3 has 16 amino acids. Trimming cost V 1 base and J 4 bases; bases outside gene matches: 7. The CDR3 loop reads CASSLWTGNGYNEQFF. CDR3 nucleotide sequence: TGTGCCAGCAGCTTGTGGACAGGGAACGGTTACAATGAGCAGTTCTTC.

The chain carries TRBV20-1 and TRBJ1-1; D ambiguous. From germline, CDR1 is DFQATT and CDR2 SNEGSKA (reference sequence). The CDR3 is made up of 14 amino acids. V was clipped by 2 bases and J by 1 base, with 11 bases between them. This CDR3 reads CSARFPGPNTEAFF. The DNA of the CDR3 is TGCAGTGCTAGATTTCCAGGACCGAACACTGAAGCTTTCTTT.

The rearrangement links TRBV2 to TRBJ2-5; a possible D gene is TRBD1 (5 bases). The V gene lost 2 bases and the J gene lost 5 bases, with 12 bases spanning the gap. There are 14 residues in the CDR3. The germline CDR1 and CDR2 sequences are SNHLY and FYNNEI. The CDR3 region is CASSEPQARETQYF. The CDR3 nucleotides are TGTGCCAGCAGTGAACCACAGGCAAGGGAGACCCAGTACTTC.